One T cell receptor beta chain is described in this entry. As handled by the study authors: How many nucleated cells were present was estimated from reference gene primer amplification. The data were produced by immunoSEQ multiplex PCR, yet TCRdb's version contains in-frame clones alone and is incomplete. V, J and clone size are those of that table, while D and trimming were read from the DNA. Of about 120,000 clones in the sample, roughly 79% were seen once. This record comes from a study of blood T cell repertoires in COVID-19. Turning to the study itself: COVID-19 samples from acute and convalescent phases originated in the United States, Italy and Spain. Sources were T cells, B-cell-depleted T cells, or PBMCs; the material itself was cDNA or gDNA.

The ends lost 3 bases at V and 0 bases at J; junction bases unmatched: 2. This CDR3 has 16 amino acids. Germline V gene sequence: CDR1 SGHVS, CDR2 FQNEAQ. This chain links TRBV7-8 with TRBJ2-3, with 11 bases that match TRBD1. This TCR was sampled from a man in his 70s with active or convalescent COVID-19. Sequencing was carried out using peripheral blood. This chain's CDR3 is CASSLRDRGSTDTQYF. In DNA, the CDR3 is TGTGCCAGCAGCTTGCGGGACAGGGGGAGCACAGATACGCAGTATTTT. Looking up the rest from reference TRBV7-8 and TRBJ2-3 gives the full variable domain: GAGVSQSPRYKVAKRGQDVALRCDPISGHVSLFWYQQALGQGPEFLTYFQNEAQLDKSGLPSDRFFAERPEGSVSTLKIQRTQQEDSAVYLCASSLRDRGSTDTQYFGPGTRLTVL.